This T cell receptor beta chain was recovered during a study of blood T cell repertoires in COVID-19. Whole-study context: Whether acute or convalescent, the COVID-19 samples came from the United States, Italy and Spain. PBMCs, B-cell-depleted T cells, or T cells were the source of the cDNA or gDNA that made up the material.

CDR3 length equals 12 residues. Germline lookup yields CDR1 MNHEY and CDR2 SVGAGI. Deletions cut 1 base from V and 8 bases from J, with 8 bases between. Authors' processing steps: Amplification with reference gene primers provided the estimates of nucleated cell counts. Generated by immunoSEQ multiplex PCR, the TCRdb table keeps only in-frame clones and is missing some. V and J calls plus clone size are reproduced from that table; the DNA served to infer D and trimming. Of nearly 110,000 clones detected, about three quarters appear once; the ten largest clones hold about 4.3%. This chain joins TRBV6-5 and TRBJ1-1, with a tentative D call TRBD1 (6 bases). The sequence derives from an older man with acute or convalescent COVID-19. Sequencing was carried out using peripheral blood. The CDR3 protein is CASSYWTAEAFF. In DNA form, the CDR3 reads TGTGCCAGCAGTTACTGGACAGCCGAAGCTTTCTTT.